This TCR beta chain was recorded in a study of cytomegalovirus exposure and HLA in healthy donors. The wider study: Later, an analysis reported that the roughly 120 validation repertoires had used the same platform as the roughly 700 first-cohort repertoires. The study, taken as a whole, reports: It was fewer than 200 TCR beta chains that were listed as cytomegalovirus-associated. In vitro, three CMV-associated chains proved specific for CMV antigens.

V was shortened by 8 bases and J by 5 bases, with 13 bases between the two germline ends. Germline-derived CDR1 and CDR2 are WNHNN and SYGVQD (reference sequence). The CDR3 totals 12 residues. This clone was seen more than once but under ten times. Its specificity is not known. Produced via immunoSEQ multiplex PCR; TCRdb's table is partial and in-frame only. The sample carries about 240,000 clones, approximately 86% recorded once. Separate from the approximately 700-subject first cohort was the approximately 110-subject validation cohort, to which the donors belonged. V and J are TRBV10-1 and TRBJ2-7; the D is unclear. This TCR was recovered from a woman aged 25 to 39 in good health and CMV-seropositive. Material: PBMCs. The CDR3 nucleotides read TGCGCCAGCTCGTCAGGCCGGAACGAGCAGTACTTC. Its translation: CASSSGRNEQYF.